The present T cell receptor (beta chain) was sequenced within a study of patients and donors after allogeneic stem cell transplantation. A single record per CDR3 protein comes from TCRdb applying MiXCR to the RT-PCR reads. The sample holds approximately 200,000 distinct CDR3 sequences, roughly an eighth seen once. About this clonotype itself: A read error may explain this, as a much larger clone is one base away.

Sample: blood, either unsorted or a sorted T cell fraction (not recorded which). This sequence originates from a human donor who was either an allogeneic HSCT recipient or a stem cell or donor lymphocyte infusion donor (not recorded which). It is not recorded whose cells these are; they may come from a transplant donor.

The CDR3 spells CASSFVGGTQYF. The CDR3 coding sequence is TGTGCCAGCAGTTTTGTAGGGGGTACGCAGTATTTT. This sequence joins TRBV12-3 or TRBV12-4 and TRBJ2-3, with D possibly TRBD1 on 6 matching bases. The CDR3 consists of 12 residues. Between the trimmed V and J ends, which lost 3 bases and 8 bases, there was a span of 9 bases.